What follows describes a single T cell receptor beta chain. In Cohort 3, a recovered donor had either two negative PCRs, clearance, or symptom resolution. These data come from a study of blood T cell repertoires in COVID-19. Under the authors' procedure: Reference gene primer amplification in the assay estimated nucleated cell counts. Method: immunoSEQ multiplex PCR; TCRdb's copy keeps in-frame clones and lacks some. V and J calls and clone size are given by that table; D and trimming were obtained from the DNA. The sample has almost 500,000 clones, approximately 86% seen once; the top ten hold 7% to 10%. The CDR3 has 13 amino acids. V shed 4 bases and J shed 1 base, with 7 bases lying between them. Per the germline V gene, CDR1 is MGHDK and CDR2 is SYGVNS.

The V call is TRBV25-1, the J call TRBJ1-1; D is unresolved. Input material: PBMCs or T cells enriched from blood (not recorded which). The TCR was taken from a woman in her fifties or sixties who had recovered from COVID-19. Here the CDR3 reads CASSAGKNTEAFF. The CDR3 DNA is TGTGCCAGCAGTGCCGGGAAGAACACTGAAGCTTTCTTT.